This T cell receptor beta chain is from a study of T-cell reconstitution after alpha-beta-depleted transplantation in children. Study-wide points: Where some patients showed high TCRbeta diversity at day 60, it came from recipient T cells and thymic progenitors that had survived. Several hundred expanded graft clones reportedly gave rise to the alpha-beta T cells present about two months after transplant. Diversity and T-cell counts at one year after transplant derived mostly from new T cells.

This clonotype was seen a handful of times. Its antigen is currently unknown. Unique molecular identifiers featured in how the TCRbeta library was prepared. From the PCR reads, TCRdb called clonotypes with MiXCR, one entry per CDR3 protein. The sample contains about 230,000 distinct CDR3 sequences, approximately 11% of which appear only once. The CDR3 has 15 amino acids. V was pared by 0 bases and J by 1 base, with 1 base of the junction left unmatched. The germline CDR1 and CDR2 sequences are SGHTA and FQGTGA. J is TRBJ1-1 and V is TRBV7-3, with 8 bases fitting TRBD1. The source of this sequence is a child younger than two with acute myeloid leukemia, due to receive a stem cell transplant. The material was PBMCs, obtained before TCRalphabeta/CD19-depleted stem cell transplant. CDR3 in amino acids: CASSLTGQGNTEAFF. CDR3 in DNA: TGTGCCAGCAGCTTAACCGGACAGGGGAACACTGAAGCTTTCTTT.